The clone carrying this T cell receptor beta chain was recorded a few times. Antigen: not known. The sample is drawn from a study of response to subunit inactivated influenza vaccine. TCRdb independently ran MiXCR on the RT-PCR reads; one entry per CDR3 protein. The table includes about 500,000 distinct CDR3 sequences, approximately 7.8% detected once. Overall study results and limits: Few new T cells, the authors suggested, are recruited by each seasonal influenza vaccination.

After removal of 2 bases from V and 5 bases from J, the junction contained 8 bases not matched to a gene. Per germline, CDR1 SGHTA and CDR2 FQGNSA. This CDR3 has 15 amino acids. The V and J genes are TRBV7-2 and TRBJ2-7, with 8 bases aligning to TRBD1. This TCR was sampled from a man between 50 and 75 years old who received an inactivated influenza vaccine. The sample was PBMCs from blood, taken less than 30 months after vaccination. The CDR3 protein is CASSLSPNRGDEQYF. The CDR3, as DNA: TGTGCCAGCAGCTTAAGCCCGAACAGGGGGGACGAGCAGTACTTC. Using reference TRBV7-2 and TRBJ2-7 for the parts outside the CDR3, the full variable domain is GAGVSQSPSNKVTEKGKDVELRCDPISGHTALYWYRQSLGQGLEFLIYFQGNSAPDKSGLPSDRFSAERTGGSVSTLTIQRTQQEDSAVYLCASSLSPNRGDEQYFGPGTRLTVT.